These T cell receptor beta chains were read from a single sample in a study of human T cells and chemical hapten exposure. TCRdb recomputed calls from the RACE reads with MiXCR, one row per CDR3 protein. The top ten hold about 1.4% of the sample, which has roughly 72,000 distinct CDR3 sequences, approximately 10% seen once. The source was whole blood, collected in connection with sensitization to the hapten diphenylcyclopropenone (DPC). Source of these receptors: a woman between 50 and 59 years old with alopecia areata. Some clones in this sample may be carry-over from other donors' samples. The CDR3 runs from the conserved cysteine through the conserved F or W. The D gene is left open where the match is weak. The listing skips clone size in some rows; elsewhere it reads once, few, many or a size class.

clone_size d_call j_call v_call cdr3_aa cdr3_nt
many - TRBJ2-7 TRBV10-3 CAISEIEVSYEQYF TGTGCCATCAGTGAGATAGAGGTCTCCTACGAGCAGTACTTC
many TRBD1 TRBJ2-5 TRBV5-1 CASTKGAQETQYF TGCGCCAGCACCAAGGGGGCCCAAGAGACCCAGTACTTC
- - TRBJ2-3 TRBV7-3 CASSPDGDTQYF TGTGCCAGCAGCCCCGACGGGGATACGCAGTATTTT
many TRBD1 TRBJ1-5 TRBV19 CASMLQGAGQPQHF TGTGCCAGTATGTTACAGGGGGCTGGTCAGCCCCAGCATTTT
- TRBD2 TRBJ2-3 TRBV9 CASSARLARHTDTQYF TGTGCCAGCAGCGCCAGACTAGCCCGTCACACAGATACGCAGTATTTT
- - TRBJ2-7 TRBV27 CASSPSRGSNEQYF TGTGCCAGCAGTCCATCCCGAGGGAGTAACGAGCAGTACTTC
- TRBD2 TRBJ2-1 TRBV7-6 CASSLEGGTSGSSYNEQFF TGTGCCAGCAGCTTAGAGGGAGGGACTAGCGGGAGCTCCTACAATGAGCAGTTCTTC
many TRBD1 TRBJ2-2 TRBV7-6 CASSLGTGRTGELFF TGTGCCAGCAGCTTAGGGACAGGGAGGACCGGGGAGCTGTTTTTT
- - TRBJ2-5 TRBV7-2 CASSLAITRMYF TGTGCCAGCAGCTTAGCGATTACGAGGATGTACTTC
few TRBD1 TRBJ1-1 TRBV6-6 CASRRQGGLIYEAFF TGTGCCAGCAGACGACAGGGGGGCTTGATCTATGAAGCTTTCTTT
few TRBD2 TRBJ2-7 TRBV12-3/TRBV12-4 CASSPRLAGRPYEQYF TGTGCCAGCAGTCCTAGACTAGCGGGGCGCCCCTACGAGCAGTACTTC
- TRBD1 TRBJ2-7 TRBV10-3 CAISESSFDRAYEQYF TGTGCCATCAGTGAGTCGAGCTTCGACAGGGCCTACGAGCAGTACTTC
- - TRBJ2-1 TRBV28 CASISEVDNEQFF TGTGCCAGTATAAGTGAGGTCGACAATGAGCAGTTCTTC
many - TRBJ1-4 TRBV28 CASTPQEGWSEKLFF TGTGCCAGCACCCCCCAAGAAGGATGGAGTGAAAAACTGTTTTTT
many - TRBJ2-3 TRBV11-2 CASSFWDFRDSTDTQYF TGTGCCAGCAGCTTCTGGGACTTCCGGGACTCCACAGATACGCAGTATTTT
- TRBD1 TRBJ1-4 TRBV18 CVSSSRTGVQEKLFF TGTGTCAGCTCATCAAGGACAGGGGTGCAGGAAAAACTGTTTTTT
many TRBD2 TRBJ2-3 TRBV10-3 CAISSLSGGTDTQYF TGTGCCATCAGTTCCTTGTCGGGAGGAACAGATACGCAGTATTTT
- - TRBJ2-2 TRBV6-2/TRBV6-3 CASRNAARGNTGELFF TGTGCCAGCAGAAACGCGGCCAGGGGGAACACCGGGGAGCTGTTTTTT
many - TRBJ1-5 TRBV6-2/TRBV6-3 CASTRQNNQPQHF TGTGCCAGCACCAGACAGAATAATCAGCCCCAGCATTTT
- TRBD2 TRBJ2-7 TRBV20-1 CSASGTSGRVGEQYF TGCAGTGCATCCGGGACTAGCGGGAGAGTCGGCGAGCAGTACTTC
few - TRBJ2-1 TRBV12-3/TRBV12-4 CASSLGYPREQFF TGTGCCAGCAGTTTAGGCTATCCGCGGGAGCAGTTCTTC
many TRBD1 TRBJ1-5 TRBV27 CASSLDRGKPQHF TGTGCCAGCAGTTTGGACAGGGGCAAGCCCCAGCATTTT
few TRBD2 TRBJ2-3 TRBV7-8 CASNSGILSSTDTQYF TGTGCCAGCAATAGCGGGATTCTCTCTAGCACAGATACGCAGTATTTT
few - TRBJ2-6 TRBV11-2 CASSSRGIGANVLTF TGTGCCAGCAGCTCCAGGGGAATAGGGGCCAACGTCCTGACTTTC
few - TRBJ2-3 TRBV19 CASSLHYRSMLNTQYF TGTGCCAGTAGTCTCCACTACCGCAGTATGCTAAATACGCAGTATTTT
few - TRBJ1-1 TRBV11-2 CASSLGGGRAEAFF TGTGCCAGCAGCTTAGGGGGAGGAAGAGCTGAAGCTTTCTTT
many TRBD1 TRBJ1-5 TRBV7-6 CASSPTGSDNQPQHF TGTGCCAGCAGCCCGACAGGGAGTGACAATCAGCCCCAGCATTTT
many - TRBJ2-2 TRBV5-1 CASSLAGGPGELFF TGCGCCAGCAGCTTGGCCGGGGGCCCCGGGGAGCTGTTTTTT
few - TRBJ2-1 TRBV7-3 CASSLTSLTSNEQFF TGTGCCAGCAGCCTTACATCCCTCACTAGCAACGAGCAGTTCTTC
- TRBD1 TRBJ1-1 TRBV29-1 CSYRQGRTEAFF TGCAGCTATAGACAGGGAAGGACTGAAGCTTTCTTT
many TRBD1 TRBJ2-5 TRBV18 CASSPGQGIQETQYF TGTGCCAGCTCGCCGGGACAGGGAATCCAAGAGACCCAGTACTTC
- - TRBJ2-1 TRBV29-1 CSVPDSKTYNEQFF TGCAGCGTACCGGACAGTAAAACCTACAATGAGCAGTTCTTC
- - TRBJ2-3 TRBV3-1 CASSQAPDTQYF TGTGCCAGCAGCCAAGCGCCAGATACGCAGTATTTT
- - TRBJ2-3 TRBV3-1 CASSQDPAGADTQYF TGTGCCAGCAGCCAAGATCCCGCGGGCGCAGATACGCAGTATTTT
few TRBD1 TRBJ1-1 TRBV27 CASSPWTGMNTEAFF TGTGCCAGCAGCCCATGGACAGGAATGAACACTGAAGCTTTCTTT
few - TRBJ2-5 TRBV3-1 CASSQERDWTTETQYF TGTGCCAGCAGCCAAGAGAGGGATTGGACGACAGAGACCCAGTACTTC
- - TRBJ1-2 TRBV5-1 CASRGNANGYTF TGCGCCAGCAGGGGAAATGCTAATGGCTACACCTTC